These T cell receptor beta chains were read from a single sample in a study of shared clonotypes between healthy human individuals. This table comes from immunoSEQ multiplex PCR, and its TCRdb copy is limited to in-frame clones, with some not included. Found here are around 1.1 million clones, about 72% of them singletons; the top ten hold 0.89%. Sequenced input: memory CD4+ T cells from PBMCs. The receptors were gathered from a man younger than 35 in good health. Some clones in this sample may be carry-over from other donors' samples. The CDR3 runs from the conserved cysteine through the conserved F or W. The order of the fields is V gene, D gene, clone size, CDR3 protein. The D gene is left open where the match is weak. Size is omitted from some rows. Given values are once, few, many or a class for expanded clones.

V gene: TRBV5-4
D gene: NA
clone size: NA
CDR3 protein: CASSFWDRSSYEQYF

V gene: TRBV28
D gene: NA
clone size: NA
CDR3 protein: CASSLPGGAQYF

V gene: TRBV19
D gene: NA
clone size: NA
CDR3 protein: CASSTVRTDTQYF

V gene: TRBV29-1
D gene: NA
clone size: NA
CDR3 protein: CSARSTDTQYF

V gene: TRBV4-1
D gene: NA
clone size: NA
CDR3 protein: CASSQVPGGSNQPQHF

V gene: TRBV28
D gene: TRBD1
clone size: NA
CDR3 protein: CASSLSQGAETQYF

V gene: TRBV5-1
D gene: NA
clone size: once
CDR3 protein: CASSAYSGANVLTF

V gene: TRBV29-1
D gene: NA
clone size: NA
CDR3 protein: CSVMDPSTEAFF

V gene: TRBV10-3
D gene: NA
clone size: NA
CDR3 protein: CAISAGNRNEKLFF

V gene: TRBV9
D gene: NA
clone size: few
CDR3 protein: CASSVYGGRSDTQYF

V gene: TRBV4-2
D gene: TRBD2
clone size: NA
CDR3 protein: CASSQVSMFGLGIDTQYF

V gene: TRBV10-1
D gene: TRBD2
clone size: NA
CDR3 protein: CASRDSGRREQYF

V gene: TRBV21-1
D gene: NA
clone size: NA
CDR3 protein: CASSKDRPPSDGDEQYF

V gene: TRBV2
D gene: NA
clone size: NA
CDR3 protein: CASKAQTDTQYF

V gene: TRBV30
D gene: TRBD2
clone size: NA
CDR3 protein: CAWAPTGDRASGNYNEQFF

V gene: TRBV5-1
D gene: NA
clone size: NA
CDR3 protein: CASSRSGGNEQFF

V gene: TRBV5-1
D gene: NA
clone size: NA
CDR3 protein: CASSLSTNYNEQFF

V gene: TRBV2
D gene: TRBD2
clone size: once
CDR3 protein: CASSENSGGVYEQYF

V gene: TRBV28
D gene: NA
clone size: NA
CDR3 protein: CASSLSLNYGYTF

V gene: TRBV20-1
D gene: NA
clone size: once
CDR3 protein: CSARGSDTQYF

V gene: TRBV13
D gene: TRBD2
clone size: once
CDR3 protein: CASSLSGRTAGELFF

V gene: TRBV29-1
D gene: NA
clone size: NA
CDR3 protein: CSVEKGSYEQYF

V gene: TRBV19
D gene: NA
clone size: few
CDR3 protein: CASSNSPGRGNQPQHF

V gene: TRBV18
D gene: NA
clone size: NA
CDR3 protein: CASSPTPSYTEAFF

V gene: TRBV28
D gene: TRBD1
clone size: NA
CDR3 protein: CASSQQGARGYTF

V gene: TRBV7-3
D gene: TRBD1
clone size: NA
CDR3 protein: CASRPRTGEFHEQYF

V gene: TRBV11-1
D gene: NA
clone size: once
CDR3 protein: CASSPTDLVSQFF

V gene: TRBV18
D gene: NA
clone size: NA
CDR3 protein: CASSPMGVGYNEQFF

V gene: TRBV5-1
D gene: NA
clone size: NA
CDR3 protein: CASSLSSGSPFYEQYF